The T cell receptor (beta chain) described here comes from a study of OX40 agonist ivuxolimab in advanced cancers. Study background: Every patient in dose escalation had hepatocellular carcinoma, melanoma, renal cell or head and neck cancer. Partial responses were seen in three patients, one with hepatocellular carcinoma and two with cutaneous melanoma. The group had a mean age of around 60 years, ranged from about 20 to 85, and was 80% to 90% male.

Findings and limits, study-wide: Determination of antigen specificity was not performed for the expanded peripheral T cells.

Regarding this clone: The antigen is unknown.

The protocol was immunoSEQ multiplex PCR, while the TCRdb copy is restricted to in-frame clones and leaves out a portion. The sample has 55,000 to 75,000 clones, approximately 91% seen once; the top ten hold 3.5% to 4%. V lost 0 bases, J lost 2 bases, and 14 bases lay in between. The CDR3 spans 16 residues. CDR1 is LGHNA, CDR2 YSLEER, per germline. The genes are TRBV4-3 and TRBJ2-7; D is uncertain. The TCR was taken from an adult with an advanced solid tumor such as melanoma, head and neck, liver or kidney cancer. The sequences come from CD4+ or CD8+ T cells sorted from blood, collected in a trial of the OX40 agonist ivuxolimab. The CDR3: CASSQDRRPLAYEQYF. The CDR3 coding sequence is TGCGCCAGCAGCCAAGACAGGCGGCCCCTAGCCTACGAGCAGTACTTC.